This T cell receptor beta chain was recovered during a study of T cell changes during pregnancy in multiple sclerosis (dated by TCRdb to about 2019). Regarding the research as a whole: The study examined how the T cell repertoire changed over the course of pregnancy in women with multiple sclerosis.

Remarks on this clone: Its antigen specificity is not known. No qualities accompany the bases; no much larger clone lies one base away.

The protocol used for the library was the immunoSEQ multiplex PCR assay. This is the immuneACCESS table as TCRdb keeps it, with only in-frame sequences that have V and J called. A part of the clones is gone; compared with another copy, unresolved V genes explain less than half, and the rest is unexplained. The sample data list around 75,000 clones, and more than 85% of these were observed just once. The ten largest clones add up to roughly 0.29% of the sample. The CDR1 and CDR2 encoded by the germline V gene are LGHNA and YSLEER. The CDR3 holds 14 amino acids from the cysteine to the phenylalanine. Just CDR3 DNA is preserved here, 42 bases in frame from base 1. V loses 0 bases of germline sequence and J loses 10 bases, and the interval between the two ends is 15 bases.

Source: CD4+ T cells from peripheral blood mononuclear cells, taken in the third trimester of pregnancy. The TCR was taken from a female donor in good health, enrolled as a control in a pregnancy study. Here the chain combines TRBV4-3 and TRBJ1-2, with TRBD1 as a weak D call on 5 bases. The base sequence is TGCGCCAGCAGCCAAGAAGTCCAGGGCACTGACTACACCTTC. Translated, it gives CASSQEVQGTDYTF.